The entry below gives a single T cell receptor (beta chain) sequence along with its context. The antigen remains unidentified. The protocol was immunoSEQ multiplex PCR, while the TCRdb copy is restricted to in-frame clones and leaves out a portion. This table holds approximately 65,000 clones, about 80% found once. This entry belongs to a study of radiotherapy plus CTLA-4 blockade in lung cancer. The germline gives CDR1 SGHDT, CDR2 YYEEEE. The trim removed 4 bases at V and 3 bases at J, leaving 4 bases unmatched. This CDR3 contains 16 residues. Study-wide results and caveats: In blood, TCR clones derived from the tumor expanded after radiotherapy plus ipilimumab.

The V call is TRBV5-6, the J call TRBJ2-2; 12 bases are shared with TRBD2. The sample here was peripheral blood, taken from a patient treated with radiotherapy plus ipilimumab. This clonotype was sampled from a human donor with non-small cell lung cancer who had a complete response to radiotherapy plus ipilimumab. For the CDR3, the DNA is TGTGCCAGCAGCCGCTGGACTAGCGGGGACACCGGGGAGCTGTTTTTT. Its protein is CASSRWTSGDTGELFF.